This T cell receptor beta chain was captured by sequencing in a study of blood T cell repertoires in COVID-19. CDR3 length: 12 residues. With 0 bases removed from V and 4 bases from J, the gap between germline ends came to 5 bases. Germline CDR1 and CDR2: SGDLS and YYNGEE. Authors' methods: Amplification of reference gene primers was used by the study to estimate nucleated cell counts. The assay was immunoSEQ multiplex PCR, and TCRdb's table has in-frame clones only and misses some. From that table come the V and J calls and clone size; the DNA was used to work out D and trimming. There are under 250,000 clones in the sample; under 95% occur only once, and 1.2% lies in the top ten.

Sequences were obtained from peripheral blood. This receptor was identified in a man aged 25 to 40 with acute or convalescent COVID-19. This chain links TRBV9 with TRBJ2-7; tentatively, D is TRBD2 (5 bases). The CDR3 sequence is CASSVGEYEQYF. DNA of the CDR3: TGTGCCAGCAGCGTAGGGGAGTACGAGCAGTACTTC.